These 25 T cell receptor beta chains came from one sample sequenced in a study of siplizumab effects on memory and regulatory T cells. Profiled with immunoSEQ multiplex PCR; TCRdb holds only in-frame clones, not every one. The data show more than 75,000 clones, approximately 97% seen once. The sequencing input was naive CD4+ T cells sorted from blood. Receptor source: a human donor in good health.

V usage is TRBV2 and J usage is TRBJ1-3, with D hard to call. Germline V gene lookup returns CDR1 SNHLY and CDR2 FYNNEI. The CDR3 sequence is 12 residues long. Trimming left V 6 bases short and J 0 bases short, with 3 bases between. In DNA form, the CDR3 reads TGTGCCAGCAGACTCTCTGGAAACACCATATATTTT. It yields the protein CASRLSGNTIYF.

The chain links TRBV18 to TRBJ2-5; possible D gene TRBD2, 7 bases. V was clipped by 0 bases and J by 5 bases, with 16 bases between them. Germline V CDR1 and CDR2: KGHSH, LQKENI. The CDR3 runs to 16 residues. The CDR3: CASSPPRRGGLETQYF. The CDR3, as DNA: TGTGCCAGCTCACCACCCCGGAGGGGGGGCTTGGAGACCCAGTACTTC. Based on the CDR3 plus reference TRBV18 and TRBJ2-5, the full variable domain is NAGVMQNPRHLVRRRGQEARLRCSPMKGHSHVYWYRQLPEEGLKFMVYLQKENIIDESGMPKERFSAEFPKEGPSILRIQQVVRGDSAAYFCASSPPRRGGLETQYFGPGTRLLVL.

CDR3 sequence reads: CASSPVPGTSDETQYF. CDR3 DNA: TGTGCCAGCTCTCCAGTCCCCGGGACTAGCGATGAGACCCAGTACTTC. The chain employs TRBV25-1 and TRBJ2-5, with 10 bases matching TRBD2. From germline, CDR1 is MGHDK and CDR2 SYGVNS. The length of the CDR3 is 16 residues. Unmatched junction bases numbered 14, after V lost 8 bases and J lost 5 bases. Looking up the rest from reference TRBV25-1 and TRBJ2-5 gives the full variable domain: EADIYQTPRYLVIGTGKKITLECSQTMGHDKMYWYQQDPGMELHLIHYSYGVNSTEKGDLSSESTVSRIRTEHFPLTLESARPSHTSQYLCASSPVPGTSDETQYFGPGTRLLVL.

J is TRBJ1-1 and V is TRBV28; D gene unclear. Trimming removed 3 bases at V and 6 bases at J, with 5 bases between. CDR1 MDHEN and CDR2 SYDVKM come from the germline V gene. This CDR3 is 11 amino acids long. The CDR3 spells CASSLVSEAFF. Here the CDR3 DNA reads TGTGCCAGCAGTTTGGTGTCTGAAGCTTTCTTT.

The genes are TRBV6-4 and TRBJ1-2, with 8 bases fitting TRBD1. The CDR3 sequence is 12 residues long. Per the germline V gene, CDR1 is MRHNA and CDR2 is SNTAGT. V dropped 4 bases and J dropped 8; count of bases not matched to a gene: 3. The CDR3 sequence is CASSADRAGYTF. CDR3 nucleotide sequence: TGTGCCAGCAGTGCGGACAGGGCGGGCTACACCTTC.

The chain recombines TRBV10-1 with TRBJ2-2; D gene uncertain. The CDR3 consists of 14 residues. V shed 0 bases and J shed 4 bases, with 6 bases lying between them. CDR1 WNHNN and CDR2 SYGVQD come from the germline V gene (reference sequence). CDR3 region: CASSESLGTGELFF. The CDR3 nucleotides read TGCGCCAGCAGTGAGTCGCTAGGCACCGGGGAGCTGTTTTTT.

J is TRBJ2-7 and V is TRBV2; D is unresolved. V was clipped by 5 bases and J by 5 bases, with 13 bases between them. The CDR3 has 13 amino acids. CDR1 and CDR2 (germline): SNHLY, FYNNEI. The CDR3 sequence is CASSQRWANEQYF. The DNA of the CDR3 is TGTGCCAGCAGTCAAAGGTGGGCGAACGAGCAGTACTTC.

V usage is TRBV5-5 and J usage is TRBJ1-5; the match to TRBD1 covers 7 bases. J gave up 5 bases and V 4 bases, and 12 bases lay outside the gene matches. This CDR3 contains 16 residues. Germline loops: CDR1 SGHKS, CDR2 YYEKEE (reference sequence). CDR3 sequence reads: CASSAVWGQIDQPQHF. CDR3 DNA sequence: TGTGCCAGCAGCGCGGTTTGGGGACAGATCGATCAGCCCCAGCATTTT.

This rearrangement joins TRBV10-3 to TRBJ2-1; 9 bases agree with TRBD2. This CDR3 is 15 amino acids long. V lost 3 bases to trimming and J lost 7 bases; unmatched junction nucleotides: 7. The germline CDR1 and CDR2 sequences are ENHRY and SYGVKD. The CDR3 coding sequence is TGTGCCATCAGTGAATTTGGCGGGGGGGAGAATGAGCAGTTCTTC. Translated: CAISEFGGGENEQFF.

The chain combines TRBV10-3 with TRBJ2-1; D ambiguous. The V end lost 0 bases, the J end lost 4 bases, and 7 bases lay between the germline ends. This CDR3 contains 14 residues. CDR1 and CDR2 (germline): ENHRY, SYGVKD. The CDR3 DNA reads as TGTGCCATCAGTGAGTCCGGGCCTTACAATGAGCAGTTCTTC. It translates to CAISESGPYNEQFF.

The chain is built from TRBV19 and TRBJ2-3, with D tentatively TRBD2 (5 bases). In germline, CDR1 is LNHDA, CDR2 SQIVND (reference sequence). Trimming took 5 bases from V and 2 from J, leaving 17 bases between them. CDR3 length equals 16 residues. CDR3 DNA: TGTGCCAGTAGTTCCATCAGCGGAGTAATCACAGATACGCAGTATTTT. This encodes CASSSISGVITDTQYF.

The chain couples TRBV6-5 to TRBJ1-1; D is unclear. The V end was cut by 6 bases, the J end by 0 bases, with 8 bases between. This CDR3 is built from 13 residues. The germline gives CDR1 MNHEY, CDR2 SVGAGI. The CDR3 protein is CASSPTMNTEAFF. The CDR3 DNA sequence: TGTGCCAGCAGCCCGACGATGAACACTGAAGCTTTCTTT.

CDR3 nucleotide sequence: TGCAGCGCCGCGGGACAGGGGGACCACGAGCAGTACTTC. Protein: CSAAGQGDHEQYF. V and J are TRBV29-1 and TRBJ2-7; 11 bases match TRBD1. Germline CDR1 reads SQVTM; CDR2 reads ANQGSEA. Trimming took 7 bases from V and 5 from J; bases not matched to a gene: 7. The CDR3 is 13 residues long.

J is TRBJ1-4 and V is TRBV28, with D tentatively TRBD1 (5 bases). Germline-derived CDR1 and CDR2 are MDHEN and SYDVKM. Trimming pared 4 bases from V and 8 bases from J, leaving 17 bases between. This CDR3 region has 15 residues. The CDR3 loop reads CASSSPWGSWEKLFF. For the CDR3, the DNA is TGTGCCAGCAGTTCCCCATGGGGGTCTTGGGAAAAACTGTTTTTT.

The CDR3 reads CASSPRTTYNEQFF. The CDR3 DNA reads as TGTGCCAGCAGCCCCCGGACTACCTACAATGAGCAGTTCTTC. The rearrangement uses TRBV9 and TRBJ2-1; perhaps TRBD2 as D (6 bases). The CDR3 covers 14 residues. Trimming removed 4 bases at V and 2 bases at J, with 10 bases between. Germline V gene data show CDR1 as SGDLS and CDR2 as YYNGEE.

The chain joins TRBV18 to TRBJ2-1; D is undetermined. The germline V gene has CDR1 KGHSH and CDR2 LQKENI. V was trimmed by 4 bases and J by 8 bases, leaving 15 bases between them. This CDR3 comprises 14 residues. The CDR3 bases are TGTGCCAGCTCACGACGCCGTTTCGAGGATGAGCAGTTCTTC. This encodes CASSRRRFEDEQFF.

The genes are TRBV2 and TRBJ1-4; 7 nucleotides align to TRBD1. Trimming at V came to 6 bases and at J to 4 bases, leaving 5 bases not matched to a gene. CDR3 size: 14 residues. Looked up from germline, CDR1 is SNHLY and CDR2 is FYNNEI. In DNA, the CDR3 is TGTGCCAGCAGCCGGACAGGATTTAATGAAAAACTGTTTTTT. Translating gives CASSRTGFNEKLFF.

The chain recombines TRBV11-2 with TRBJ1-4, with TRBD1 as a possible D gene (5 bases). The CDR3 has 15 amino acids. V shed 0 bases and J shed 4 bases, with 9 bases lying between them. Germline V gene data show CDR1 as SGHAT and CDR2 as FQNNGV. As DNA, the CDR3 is TGTGCCAGCAGCTTAGATGCAGGGTATAATGAAAAACTGTTTTTT. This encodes CASSLDAGYNEKLFF.

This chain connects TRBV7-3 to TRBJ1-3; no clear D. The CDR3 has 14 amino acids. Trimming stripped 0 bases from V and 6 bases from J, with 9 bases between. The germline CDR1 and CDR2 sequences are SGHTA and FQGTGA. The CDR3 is CASSLTGWENTIYF. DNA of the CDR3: TGTGCCAGCAGCTTAACAGGGTGGGAAAACACCATATATTTT.

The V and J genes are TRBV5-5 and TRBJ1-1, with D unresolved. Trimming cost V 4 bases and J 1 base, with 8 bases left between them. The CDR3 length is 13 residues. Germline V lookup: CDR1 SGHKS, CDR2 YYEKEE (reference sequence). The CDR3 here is CASSPPPNTEAFF. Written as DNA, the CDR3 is TGTGCCAGCAGCCCTCCACCGAACACTGAAGCTTTCTTT.

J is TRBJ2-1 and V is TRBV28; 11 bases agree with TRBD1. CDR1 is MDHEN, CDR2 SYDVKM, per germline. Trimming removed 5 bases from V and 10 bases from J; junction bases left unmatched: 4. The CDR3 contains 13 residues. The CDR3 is CASSGQGAGEQFF. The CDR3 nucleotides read TGTGCCAGCAGTGGACAGGGGGCGGGAGAGCAGTTCTTC.

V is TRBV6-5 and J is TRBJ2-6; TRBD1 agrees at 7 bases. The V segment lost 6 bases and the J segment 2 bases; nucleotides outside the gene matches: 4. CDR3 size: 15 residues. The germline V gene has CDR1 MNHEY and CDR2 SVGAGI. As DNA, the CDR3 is TGTGCCAGCAGCAACAGGGGTACTGGGGCCAACGTCCTGACTTTC. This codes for CASSNRGTGANVLTF.

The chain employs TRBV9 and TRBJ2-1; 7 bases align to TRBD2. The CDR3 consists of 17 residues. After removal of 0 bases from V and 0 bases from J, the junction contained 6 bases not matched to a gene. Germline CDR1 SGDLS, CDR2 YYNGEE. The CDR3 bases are TGTGCCAGCAGCGTAGTAGGGAGCGGGGCCTCCTACAATGAGCAGTTCTTC. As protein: CASSVVGSGASYNEQFF.

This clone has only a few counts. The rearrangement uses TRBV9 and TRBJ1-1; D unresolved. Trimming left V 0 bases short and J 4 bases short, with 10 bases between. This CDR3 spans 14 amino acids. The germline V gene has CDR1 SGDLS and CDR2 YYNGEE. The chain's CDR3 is CASSVVEGITEAFF. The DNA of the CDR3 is TGTGCCAGCAGCGTAGTTGAAGGGATCACTGAAGCTTTCTTT.

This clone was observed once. CDR3 nucleotides: TGTGCCAGCCGACAGAATGGGGCCAACGTCCTGACTTTC. This codes for CASRQNGANVLTF. This chain joins TRBV6-5 and TRBJ2-6; D might be TRBD1 (5 bases). V lost 8 bases to trimming and J lost 3 bases, with 8 bases between them. Germline values: CDR1 MNHEY, CDR2 SVGAGI. This CDR3 is built from 13 residues.